A single sample gave rise to the 28 T cell receptor beta chains below, sequenced in a study of blood T cells in healthy people across ages. Sample-barcoded 5' priming and a J-beta primer mix drove a second PCR of roughly 7 to 11 cycles. TCRdb passed the 5' RACE reads through MiXCR, listing each CDR3 protein once. The sample carries about 1.6 million distinct CDR3 sequences, about 35% recorded once. Source material: blood. The receptors derive from a woman aged 30 to 39 in good health.

This clonotype turned up a few times. V usage is TRBV20-1 and J usage is TRBJ2-3; 14 positions agree with TRBD2. The CDR3 totals 13 residues. Germline-derived CDR1 and CDR2 are DFQATT and SNEGSKA (reference sequence). Trimming took 6 bases from V and 5 from J; bases not matched to a gene: 1. The CDR3 bases are TGCAGTGCCGGGACTAGCGGGGGAGATACGCAGTATTTT. As protein: CSAGTSGGDTQYF.

As to this clonotype: One end of the junction is discordant with germline, which a read error may explain. The rearrangement uses TRBV12-3 or TRBV12-4 and TRBJ2-7; 8 positions match TRBD2. CDR3 length: 14 amino acids. The CDR3 loop is CACSLGRGGYEQYF. Written as DNA, the CDR3 is TGTGCCTGCAGTTTGGGTCGGGGGGGGTACGAGCAGTACTTC.

The genes are TRBV12-3 or TRBV12-4 and TRBJ1-5, with 8 bases fitting TRBD1. The junction had 9 bases not matched to a gene; V was cut back by 6 bases and J by 5 bases. The CDR3 extends over 15 amino acids. The CDR3: CASSPEDRVDQPQHF. CDR3 DNA: TGTGCCAGCAGCCCCGAGGACAGGGTAGATCAGCCCCAGCATTTT.

This chain uses TRBV7-9 with TRBJ2-1, with 13 positions matching TRBD2. The germline gives CDR1 SEHNR, CDR2 FQNEAQ (reference sequence). The V segment lost 5 bases and the J segment 3 bases; nucleotides outside the gene matches: 16. The CDR3 totals 20 residues. CDR3 sequence (DNA): TGTGCCAGCAGCCGTTCCGGACTAGCGGGGGCCTCATTACACTACAATGAGCAGTTCTTC. Amino acids: CASSRSGLAGASLHYNEQFF.

The chain is built from TRBV28 and TRBJ1-4, with 11 bases identical to TRBD1. J lost 8 bases, V lost 7 bases, and 6 bases had no gene match. CDR3 size: 14 residues. Germline V gene data show CDR1 as MDHEN and CDR2 as SYDVKM. The CDR3 DNA sequence: TGTGCCAGCAATTCCGGGACAGGGGGGGAAAAACTGTTTTTT. Protein sequence: CASNSGTGGEKLFF. The full variable domain, its missing parts supplied by reference TRBV28 and TRBJ1-4, is DVKVTQSSRYLVKRTGEKVFLECVQDMDHENMFWYRQDPGLGLRLIYFSYDVKMKEKGDIPEGYSVSREKKERFSLILESASTNQTSMYLCASNSGTGGEKLFFGSGTQLSVL.

This chain connects TRBV7-2 to TRBJ2-1, with TRBD2 matching 13 bases. CDR1 is SGHTA, CDR2 FQGNSA, per germline. The J segment lost 8 bases and the V segment lost 4 bases, leaving 5 bases of the junction unmatched. The CDR3 is 15 amino acids. The CDR3 nucleotides read TGTGCCAGCAGCTCGACTAGCGGGGGGCGGTATGAGCAGTTCTTC. Amino acids: CASSSTSGGRYEQFF.

This clonotype has a handful of counts. This chain joins TRBV6-5 and TRBJ2-5; D unresolved. Between the trimmed V and J ends, which lost 5 bases and 2 bases, there was a span of 15 bases. The V gene's germline CDR1 is MNHEY and CDR2 SVGAGI. The CDR3 covers 15 residues. DNA of the CDR3: TGTGCCAGCAGTACCCTAGGTGGGATTCAAGAGACCCAGTACTTC. This sequence encodes CASSTLGGIQETQYF.

This clonotype came up many times. The chain links TRBV7-9 to TRBJ2-7; D call uncertain. The germline V and J ends were trimmed by 5 bases and 4 bases, with 15 bases remaining between them. The germline gives CDR1 SEHNR, CDR2 FQNEAQ (reference sequence). The CDR3 consists of 14 residues. CDR3 loop: CASSPRNGWYEQYF. The CDR3 DNA reads as TGTGCCAGCAGCCCCCGCAACGGCTGGTACGAGCAGTACTTC.

The V gene is TRBV7-2, the J gene TRBJ2-1; TRBD2 is a possible D gene (5 bases). With 0 bases removed from V and 9 bases from J, the gap between germline ends came to 12 bases. Per germline, CDR1 SGHTA and CDR2 FQGNSA. This CDR3 comprises 14 residues. The CDR3 DNA reads TGTGCCAGCAGCTTAGCGGGAGCCTTCGGTGAGCAGTTCTTC. Translating gives CASSLAGAFGEQFF.

Comment on this clonotype: Mismatch with germline at one junction end may stem from a read error. This sequence joins TRBV11-2 and TRBJ2-3, with 13 nucleotides matching TRBD2. The CDR3 is 16 residues long. Germline CDR1 SGHAT, CDR2 FQNNGV. This CDR3 is CASGFAGLAGVDTQYF. CDR3 DNA: TGTGCCAGCGGCTTCGCCGGACTAGCGGGAGTAGATACGCAGTATTTT.

In this sample, this clonotype turned up a few times. Written as DNA, the CDR3 is TGCAGTGCTAGAGATACTTTTACGGAAAGTAGGGATGAGCAGTTCTTC. As protein: CSARDTFTESRDEQFF. The V and J genes are TRBV20-1 and TRBJ2-1; the D is unclear. The CDR3 length is 16 residues. Trimming took 0 bases from V and 8 from J, leaving 20 bases between them. In germline, CDR1 is DFQATT, CDR2 SNEGSKA (reference sequence).

This clonotype was seen many times. The chain couples TRBV27 to TRBJ2-7; TRBD1 matches at 8 bases. Germline V gene data show CDR1 as MNHEY and CDR2 as SMNVEV (reference sequence). This CDR3 spans 14 amino acids. V shed 4 bases, J shed 7 bases, and the junction held 9 bases outside the gene matches. This CDR3 is CASSWRQGAREQYF. CDR3 nucleotide sequence: TGTGCCAGCAGTTGGCGGCAGGGGGCGCGAGAGCAGTACTTC.

In its sample, this clonotype was seen a few times. V gene TRBV28 combines with J gene TRBJ2-7; TRBD1 matches 12 bases. Looked up from germline, CDR1 is MDHEN and CDR2 is SYDVKM. The CDR3 consists of 15 residues. With V trimmed by 7 bases and J by 6 bases, 10 bases remained unmatched. The CDR3 bases are TGTGCCAGCACTCCCGGGGGGACAGGGGGCACCGAGCAGTACTTC. The encoded protein is CASTPGGTGGTEQYF.

The chain joins TRBV28 to TRBJ1-6, with D maybe TRBD1 (6 bases). CDR3 length equals 14 residues. The V gene lost 5 bases and the J gene lost 9 bases, with 14 bases spanning the gap. Germline CDR1 reads MDHEN; CDR2 reads SYDVKM. In DNA, the CDR3 is TGTGCCAGCAGTCCCGCGGGGGGCATTTCACCCCTCCACTTT. It codes for CASSPAGGISPLHF.

There are many counts of this clonotype. This chain links TRBV7-2 with TRBJ2-2; a weak D match, TRBD2 (6 bases). The germline CDR1 and CDR2 sequences are SGHTA and FQGNSA. V lost 5 bases, J lost 5 bases, and 12 bases lay in between. The CDR3 contains 14 residues. CDR3 region: CASSPSVVTGELFF. Written as DNA, the CDR3 is TGTGCCAGCAGCCCTAGCGTGGTAACCGGGGAGCTGTTTTTT.

With regard to this clonotype: One base away lies a much larger clone, so this may be a sequencing read error. V is TRBV7-2 and J is TRBJ1-2, with no clear D. The CDR3 is 16 residues long. The germline gives CDR1 SGHTA, CDR2 FQGNSA. The CDR3 spells CASSKTPPDQNYGHTF. The CDR3 DNA sequence: TGTGCCAGCAGCAAGACCCCCCCAGATCAGAACTATGGCCACACCTTC.

The chain links TRBV27 to TRBJ2-1, with 7 bases lining up with TRBD2. Trimming cost V 6 bases and J 8 bases; bases outside gene matches: 7. Germline CDR1 and CDR2: MNHEY and SMNVEV (reference sequence). This CDR3 is built from 13 residues. DNA for the CDR3: TGTGCCAGCAGCCTAACTAGCGTCCATGAGCAGTTCTTC. It codes for CASSLTSVHEQFF.

The chain couples TRBV25-1 to TRBJ2-3, with D possibly being TRBD1 (6 bases). V shed 1 base and J shed 6 bases, with 8 bases lying between them. The germline gives CDR1 MGHDK, CDR2 SYGVNS. The CDR3 runs to 13 residues. In DNA, the CDR3 is TGTGCCAGCAGTGAATTGGGGGCTGATACGCAGTATTTT. Translating gives CASSELGADTQYF.

This clonotype was detected only a few times. The chain has TRBV6-1 and TRBJ1-6; the match to TRBD1 covers 7 bases. The CDR3 loop spans 14 amino acids. V was clipped by 5 bases and J by 10 bases; unmatched bases: 8. Germline lookup yields CDR1 MNHNS and CDR2 SASEGT. The CDR3 sequence is CASSTGDPGSPLHF. CDR3 bases: TGTGCCAGCAGTACAGGGGACCCCGGATCACCCCTCCACTTT.

This chain connects TRBV18 to TRBJ2-7, with a tentative D call TRBD2 (6 bases). The CDR3 runs to 16 residues. Trimming pared 4 bases from V and 0 bases from J, leaving 16 bases between. Germline CDR1 reads KGHSH; CDR2 reads LQKENI. The CDR3 sequence is CASSRGLRDSSYEQYF. Here the CDR3 DNA reads TGTGCCAGCTCACGAGGCTTGAGGGACTCCTCCTACGAGCAGTACTTC.

The J gene is TRBJ1-2, the V gene TRBV20-1; D is possibly TRBD1 (6 bases). Germline V gene lookup returns CDR1 DFQATT and CDR2 SNEGSKA (reference sequence). This CDR3 contains 15 residues. Trimming shortened V by 0 bases and J by 3 bases, and 14 bases separated the two germline ends. The DNA of the CDR3 is TGCAGTGCTAGAGACCAACGGGGGGGCTACTATGGCTACACCTTC. The encoded protein is CSARDQRGGYYGYTF.

This clonotype appeared a few times. The rearrangement links TRBV7-2 to TRBJ1-1; D not resolved. This CDR3 contains 15 residues. Germline V gene data show CDR1 as SGHTA and CDR2 as FQGNSA. Trimming cost V 4 bases and J 4 bases, with 16 bases left between them. The CDR3 spells CASSWGRTDLTEAFF. In DNA form, the CDR3 reads TGTGCCAGCAGCTGGGGTAGGACGGATCTCACTGAAGCTTTCTTT.

The V gene is TRBV2, the J gene TRBJ2-3; D gene ambiguous. CDR1 SNHLY and CDR2 FYNNEI come from the germline V gene. The CDR3 runs 13 residues. Trimming pared 10 bases from V and 10 bases from J, leaving 21 bases between. The CDR3 nucleotides read TGTGCCACCTCTGAACATGCCAAGGGTGCGCAGTATTTT. Encoded protein: CATSEHAKGAQYF. Together with reference TRBV2 and TRBJ2-3, the CDR3 gives the full variable domain: EPEVTQTPSHQVTQMGQEVILRCVPISNHLYFYWYRQILGQKVEFLVSFYNNEISEKSEIFDDQFSVERPDGSNFTLKIRSTKLEDSAMYFCATSEHAKGAQYFGPGTRLTVL.

This clonotype has a handful of counts. The chain recombines TRBV6-6 with TRBJ2-7; TRBD1 matches 8 bases. V trimming: 0 bases; J trimming: 4 bases; junction bases outside the gene matches: 8. The CDR3 runs to 16 residues. Germline loops: CDR1 MNHNY, CDR2 SVGAGI (reference sequence). The CDR3 loop is CASSYSPGTGLYEQYF. CDR3 coding DNA: TGTGCCAGCAGTTACTCCCCCGGGACAGGCTTATACGAGCAGTACTTC.

The chain has TRBV20-1 and TRBJ2-3, with D perhaps matching TRBD2 (6 bases). Trimming took off 5 bases at V and 0 bases at J, with 27 bases between the two ends. CDR1 is DFQATT, CDR2 SNEGSKA, per germline (reference sequence). CDR3 length: 19 residues. CDR3 loop: CSAPRHLPGTGTSTDTQYF. The CDR3 DNA is TGCAGTGCTCCCAGACACTTACCCGGGACTGGCACCAGCACAGATACGCAGTATTTT.

This clonotype was seen many times. The rearrangement uses TRBV29-1 and TRBJ2-5, with D unclear. Trimming removed 4 bases from V and 5 bases from J, with 14 bases in between. Germline CDR1 SQVTM, CDR2 ANQGSEA. This CDR3 is built from 13 residues. The CDR3 here is CSVARSSRETQYF. CDR3 DNA sequence: TGCAGCGTTGCACGGTCTAGTCGGGAGACCCAGTACTTC.

The chain recombines TRBV7-2 with TRBJ2-3; 7 bases match TRBD1. CDR1 SGHTA and CDR2 FQGNSA come from the germline V gene. V dropped 1 base and J dropped 6; count of bases not matched to a gene: 10. CDR3 length: 16 amino acids. The CDR3 sequence: CASSLGGQEIPDTQYF. CDR3 bases: TGTGCCAGCAGCTTAGGAGGACAGGAAATCCCCGATACGCAGTATTTT.

A remark on this clonotype: Since a much larger clone is just one base distant, this may be a read error. V is TRBV29-1 and J is TRBJ2-1; D possibly uses TRBD1 or TRBD2 (5 bases each). This CDR3 comprises 14 residues. The V gene lost 2 bases and the J gene lost 8 bases, with 16 bases spanning the gap. Germline lookup yields CDR1 SQVTM and CDR2 ANQGSEA. Written as DNA, the CDR3 is TGCAGCGTTGAACACCGACTGGGGGTATATGAGCAGTTCTTC. Its protein product is CSVEHRLGVYEQFF.